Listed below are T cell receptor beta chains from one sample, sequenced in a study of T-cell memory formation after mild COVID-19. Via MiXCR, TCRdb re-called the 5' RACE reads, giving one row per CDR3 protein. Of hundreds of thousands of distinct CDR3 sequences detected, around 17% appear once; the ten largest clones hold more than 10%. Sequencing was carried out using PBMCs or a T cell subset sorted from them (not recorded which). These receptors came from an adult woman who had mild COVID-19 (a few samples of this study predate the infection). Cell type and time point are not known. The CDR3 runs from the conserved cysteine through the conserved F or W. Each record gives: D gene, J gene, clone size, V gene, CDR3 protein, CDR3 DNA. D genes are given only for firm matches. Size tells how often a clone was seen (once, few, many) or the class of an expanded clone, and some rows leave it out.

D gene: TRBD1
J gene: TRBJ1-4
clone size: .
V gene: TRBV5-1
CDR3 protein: CASSLGQGIWSTNEKLFF
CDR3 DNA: TGCGCCAGCAGCCTGGGACAGGGGATTTGGTCAACTAATGAAAAACTGTTTTTT

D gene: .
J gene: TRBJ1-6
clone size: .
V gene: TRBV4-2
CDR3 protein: CASSQEKYGYNSPLHF
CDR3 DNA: TGTGCCAGCAGCCAAGAAAAATATGGGTATAATTCACCCCTCCACTTT

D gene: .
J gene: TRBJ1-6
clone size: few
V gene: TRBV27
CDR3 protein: CASSRTYSYNSPLHF
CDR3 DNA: TGTGCCAGCAGTCGGACGTACTCCTATAATTCACCCCTCCACTTT

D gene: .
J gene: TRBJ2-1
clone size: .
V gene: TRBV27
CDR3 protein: CASTSGLTVYNEQFF
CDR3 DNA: TGTGCCAGCACATCTGGCCTGACAGTCTACAATGAGCAGTTCTTC

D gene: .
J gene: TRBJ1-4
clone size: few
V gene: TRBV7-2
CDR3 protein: CASSLTGHSNEKLFF
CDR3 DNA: TGTGCCAGCAGCTTAACGGGACACAGTAATGAAAAACTGTTTTTT

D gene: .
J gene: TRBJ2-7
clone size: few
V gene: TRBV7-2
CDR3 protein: CAIIQGPYEQYF
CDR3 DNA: TGTGCCATCATTCAGGGGCCCTACGAGCAGTACTTC

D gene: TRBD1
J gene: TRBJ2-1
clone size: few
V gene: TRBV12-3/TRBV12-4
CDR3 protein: CASSWVAQGIDNEQFF
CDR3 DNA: TGTGCCAGCAGTTGGGTGGCACAGGGGATTGACAATGAGCAGTTCTTC

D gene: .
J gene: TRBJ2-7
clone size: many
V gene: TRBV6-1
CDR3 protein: CASSAGGGYEQYF
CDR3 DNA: TGTGCCAGCAGTGCAGGGGGGGGCTACGAGCAGTACTTC

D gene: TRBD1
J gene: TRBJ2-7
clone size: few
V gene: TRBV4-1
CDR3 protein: CASSQRPGQPYEQYF
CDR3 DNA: TGCGCCAGCAGCCAACGGCCGGGACAGCCCTACGAGCAGTACTTC

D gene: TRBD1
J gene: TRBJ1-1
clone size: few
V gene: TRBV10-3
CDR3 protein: CAINTGARNTEAFF
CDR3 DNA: TGTGCCATCAATACAGGGGCCCGGAACACTGAAGCTTTCTTT

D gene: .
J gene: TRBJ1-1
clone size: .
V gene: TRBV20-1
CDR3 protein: CSASRGAGTEAFF
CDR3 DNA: TGCAGTGCTAGTCGGGGGGCGGGTACTGAAGCTTTCTTT

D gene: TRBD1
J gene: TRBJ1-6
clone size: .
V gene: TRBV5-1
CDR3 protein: CASSSRQGARNSPLHF
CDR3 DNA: TGCGCCAGCAGCTCGCGACAGGGGGCGCGTAATTCACCCCTCCACTTT

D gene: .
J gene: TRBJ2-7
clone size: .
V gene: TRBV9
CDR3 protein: CASSATEKYYEQYF
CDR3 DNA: TGTGCCAGCAGCGCGACAGAGAAATACTACGAGCAGTACTTC

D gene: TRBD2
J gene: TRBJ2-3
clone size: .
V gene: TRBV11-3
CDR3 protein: CASSPPPGLAGDTDTQYF
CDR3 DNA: TGTGCCAGCAGCCCACCCCCGGGACTAGCGGGAGACACAGATACGCAGTATTTT

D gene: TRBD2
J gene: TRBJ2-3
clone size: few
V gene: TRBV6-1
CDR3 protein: CATRTSGSVDTQYF
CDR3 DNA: TGTGCAACCCGGACTAGCGGGAGTGTTGATACGCAGTATTTT

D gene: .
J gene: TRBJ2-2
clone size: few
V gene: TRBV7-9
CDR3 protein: CASSPREELFF
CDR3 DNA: TGTGCCAGCAGCCCCCGCGAGGAGCTGTTTTTT

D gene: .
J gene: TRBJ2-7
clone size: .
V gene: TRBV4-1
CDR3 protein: CASSQGPGRDSYEQYF
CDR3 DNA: TGCGCCAGCAGCCAAGGACCGGGACGGGACTCCTACGAGCAGTACTTC

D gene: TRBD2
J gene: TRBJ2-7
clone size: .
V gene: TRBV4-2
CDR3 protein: CASSQVSSGGPYEQYF
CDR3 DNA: TGTGCCAGCAGCCAAGTCAGTAGCGGGGGGCCTTACGAGCAGTACTTC

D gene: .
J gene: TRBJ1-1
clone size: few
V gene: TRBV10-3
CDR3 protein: CAISDKTASEAFF
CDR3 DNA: TGTGCCATCAGTGATAAAACAGCTTCTGAAGCTTTCTTT

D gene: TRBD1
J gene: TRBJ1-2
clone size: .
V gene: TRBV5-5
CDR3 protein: CASSSFGSHRTGAYGYTF
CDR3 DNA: TGTGCCAGCAGCTCCTTTGGTTCTCACCGGACAGGAGCCTATGGCTACACCTTC

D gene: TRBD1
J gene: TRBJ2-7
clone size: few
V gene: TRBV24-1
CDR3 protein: CATSDPGDRDSYEQYF
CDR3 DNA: TGTGCCACCAGTGATCCCGGGGACAGGGACTCCTACGAGCAGTACTTC

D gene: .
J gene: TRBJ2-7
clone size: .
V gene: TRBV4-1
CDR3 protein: CASSQDSPVRYEQYF
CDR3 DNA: TGCGCCAGCAGCCAAGATTCGCCAGTACGCTACGAGCAGTACTTC

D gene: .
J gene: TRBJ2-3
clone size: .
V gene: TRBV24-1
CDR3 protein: CATSAVGFTDTQYF
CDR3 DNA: TGTGCCACCAGTGCAGTCGGATTCACAGATACGCAGTATTTT

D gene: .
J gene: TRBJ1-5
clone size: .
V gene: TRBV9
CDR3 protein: CASSEGLSNQPQHF
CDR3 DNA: TGTGCCAGCAGCGAGGGGCTTAGCAATCAGCCCCAGCATTTT

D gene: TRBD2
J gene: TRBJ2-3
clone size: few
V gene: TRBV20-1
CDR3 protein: CSGLAGPGGGTDTQYF
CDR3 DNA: TGCAGTGGTCTAGCGGGCCCCGGGGGGGGCACAGATACGCAGTATTTT

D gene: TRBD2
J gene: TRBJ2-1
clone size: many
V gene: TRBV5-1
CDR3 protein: CASSFSGGAGNEQFF
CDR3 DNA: TGCGCCAGCAGTTTTAGCGGGGGGGCCGGCAATGAGCAGTTCTTC

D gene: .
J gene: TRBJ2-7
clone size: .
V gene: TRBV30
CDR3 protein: CAWKPGVGYEQYF
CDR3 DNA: TGTGCCTGGAAGCCAGGGGTGGGCTACGAGCAGTACTTC

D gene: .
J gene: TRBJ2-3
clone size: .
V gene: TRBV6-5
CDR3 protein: CASSYSSSGTDTQYF
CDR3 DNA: TGTGCCAGCAGTTACTCTAGTAGCGGCACAGATACGCAGTATTTT